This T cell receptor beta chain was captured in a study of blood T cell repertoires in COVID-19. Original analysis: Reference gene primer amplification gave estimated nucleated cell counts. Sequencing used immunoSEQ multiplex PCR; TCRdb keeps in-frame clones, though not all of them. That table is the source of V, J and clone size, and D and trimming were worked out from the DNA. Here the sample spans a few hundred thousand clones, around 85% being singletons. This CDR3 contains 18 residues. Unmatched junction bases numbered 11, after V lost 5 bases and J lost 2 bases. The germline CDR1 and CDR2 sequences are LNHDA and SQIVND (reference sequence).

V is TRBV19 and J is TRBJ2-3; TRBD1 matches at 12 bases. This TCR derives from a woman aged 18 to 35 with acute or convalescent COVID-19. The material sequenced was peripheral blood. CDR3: CASSPLGGTGGDTDTQYF. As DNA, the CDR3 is TGTGCCAGTAGTCCCTTAGGGGGGACAGGGGGCGACACAGATACGCAGTATTTT. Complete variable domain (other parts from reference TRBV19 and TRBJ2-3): DGGITQSPKYLFRKEGQNVTLSCEQNLNHDAMYWYRQDPGQGLRLIYYSQIVNDFQKGDIAEGYSVSREKKESFPLTVTSAQKNPTAFYLCASSPLGGTGGDTDTQYFGPGTRLTVL.